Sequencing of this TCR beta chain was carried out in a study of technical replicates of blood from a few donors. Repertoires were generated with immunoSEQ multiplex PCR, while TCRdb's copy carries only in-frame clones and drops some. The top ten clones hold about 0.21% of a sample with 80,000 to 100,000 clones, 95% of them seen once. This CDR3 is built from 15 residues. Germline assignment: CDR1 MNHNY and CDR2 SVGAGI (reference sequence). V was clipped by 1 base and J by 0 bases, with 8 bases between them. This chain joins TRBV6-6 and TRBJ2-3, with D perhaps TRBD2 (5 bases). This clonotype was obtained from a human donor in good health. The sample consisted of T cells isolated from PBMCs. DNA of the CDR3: TGTGCCAGCAGTTACTATCCGGGGAGCACAGATACGCAGTATTTT. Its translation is CASSYYPGSTDTQYF.